This section outlines one T cell receptor beta chain sequence together with its context. The data were obtained in a study of blood T cell repertoires in COVID-19. Whole-study context: From the United States, Italy and Spain came samples of acute and convalescent COVID-19. PBMCs, B-cell-depleted T cells, or T cells were the source of the cDNA or gDNA that made up the material.

V was pared by 7 bases and J by 8 bases, with 12 bases of the junction left unmatched. The CDR3 spans 14 residues. CDR1 ENHRY and CDR2 SYGVKD come from the germline V gene. In the source study's methods: Cell counts per sample came from amplifying reference gene primers. The protocol was immunoSEQ multiplex PCR, while the TCRdb copy is restricted to in-frame clones and leaves out a portion. The V and J calls and clone size come from that table; D and trimming were worked out from the DNA. The data show about 200,000 clones, roughly 86% seen once. V gene TRBV10-3 combines with J gene TRBJ1-2, with 8 bases identical to TRBD1. The origin of this receptor is a woman in her forties or fifties with active or convalescent COVID-19. The sequencing input was peripheral blood. The CDR3 coding sequence is TGTGCCATCATGACAGGGGACGCCCTGGGAGGCTACACCTTC. It yields the protein CAIMTGDALGGYTF.